This is a list of T cell receptor beta chains from one sample in a study of Ad26.COV2.S vaccination and SARS-CoV-2 variants. Generated by immunoSEQ multiplex PCR, the TCRdb table keeps only in-frame clones and is missing some. Of about 350,000 clones in the sample, 88% are singletons; the top ten hold about 6.4%. The source material was peripheral blood, sampled in a trial of Ad26.COV2.S vaccine versus placebo. The receptors were sampled from a person between 18 and 65 years old who received the Ad26.COV2.S COVID-19 vaccine or a placebo. The CDR3 runs from the conserved cysteine through the conserved F or W. A D gene is named only where the DNA matches it firmly. Clone size is shown for a subset of rows, as once, few, many or a class of expanded clone.

j_call: TRBJ2-3
d_call: TRBD2
clone_size: -
v_call: TRBV7-3
cdr3_nt: TGTGCCAGCAGTCCCGCTCGGACTAGCGGGGGAAATACGCAGTATTTT
cdr3_aa: CASSPARTSGGNTQYF

j_call: TRBJ2-1
d_call: TRBD1
clone_size: -
v_call: TRBV6-2/TRBV6-3
cdr3_nt: TGTGCCAGCAGCGCCAACAGGGGTGAGCAGTTCTTC
cdr3_aa: CASSANRGEQFF

j_call: TRBJ2-7
d_call: TRBD1
clone_size: -
v_call: TRBV5-1
cdr3_nt: TGCGCCAGCAGCTTGGCCCTGACAGGGGGCTACGAGCAGTACTTC
cdr3_aa: CASSLALTGGYEQYF

j_call: TRBJ2-7
d_call: TRBD1
clone_size: few
v_call: TRBV7-9
cdr3_nt: TGTGCCAGCAGCTTAGGCACAGGGGTAGGTTACGAGCAGTACTTC
cdr3_aa: CASSLGTGVGYEQYF

j_call: TRBJ2-3
d_call: TRBD2
clone_size: -
v_call: TRBV7-2
cdr3_nt: TGTGCCAGCAGCTTGCTAGCGGGCACAGATACGCAGTATTTT
cdr3_aa: CASSLLAGTDTQYF

j_call: TRBJ2-1
d_call: TRBD2
clone_size: -
v_call: TRBV25-1
cdr3_nt: TGTGCCAGCAGGGGGACTAGCCCCAAGAGCTCCTACAATGAGCAGTTCTTC
cdr3_aa: CASRGTSPKSSYNEQFF

j_call: TRBJ2-5
d_call: -
clone_size: -
v_call: TRBV12-3/TRBV12-4
cdr3_nt: TGTGCCAGCAGTTTAGACTCTATTGGGACCCAGTACTTC
cdr3_aa: CASSLDSIGTQYF

j_call: TRBJ2-5
d_call: TRBD1
clone_size: -
v_call: TRBV28
cdr3_nt: TGTGCCATGTCCCGGGACAGGGGGTTTGAAGTGGAGACCCAGTACTTC
cdr3_aa: CAMSRDRGFEVETQYF

j_call: TRBJ1-5
d_call: -
clone_size: -
v_call: TRBV10-3
cdr3_nt: TGTGCCATCAGTGGGGACAGCAATCAGCCCCAGCATTTT
cdr3_aa: CAISGDSNQPQHF

j_call: TRBJ1-2
d_call: TRBD1
clone_size: many
v_call: TRBV18
cdr3_nt: TGTGCCAGCTCACGCCTCCGGGACAGGGTCGATGACTATGGCTACACCTTC
cdr3_aa: CASSRLRDRVDDYGYTF

j_call: TRBJ2-1
d_call: -
clone_size: medium-sized
v_call: TRBV6-4
cdr3_nt: TGTGCCAGCAGTGGGGGGGTTGAGAATGAGCAGTTCTTC
cdr3_aa: CASSGGVENEQFF

j_call: TRBJ1-3
d_call: -
clone_size: -
v_call: TRBV10-3
cdr3_nt: TGTGCCATCACCGATACAGGGAACACCATATATTTT
cdr3_aa: CAITDTGNTIYF

j_call: TRBJ2-2
d_call: TRBD2
clone_size: -
v_call: TRBV4-3
cdr3_nt: TGCGCCAGCAGCCAAGTGGGGAGGGGGAACACCGGGGAGCTGTTTTTT
cdr3_aa: CASSQVGRGNTGELFF

j_call: TRBJ1-4
d_call: TRBD1
clone_size: -
v_call: TRBV16
cdr3_nt: TGTGCCAGCAGCCATGGGACAGGGACTAATGAAAAACTGTTTTTT
cdr3_aa: CASSHGTGTNEKLFF

j_call: TRBJ2-1
d_call: TRBD2
clone_size: -
v_call: TRBV3-1/TRBV3-2
cdr3_nt: TGTGCCAGCAGCCCACGGCGGGGGAGCTCCTACAATGAGCAGTTCTTC
cdr3_aa: CASSPRRGSSYNEQFF

j_call: TRBJ1-2
d_call: -
clone_size: -
v_call: TRBV7-9
cdr3_nt: TGTGCCAGCAGCTTACCCTGGCCGACAGACCCCTCTAACTATGGCTACACCTTC
cdr3_aa: CASSLPWPTDPSNYGYTF

j_call: TRBJ2-7
d_call: -
clone_size: -
v_call: TRBV7-2
cdr3_nt: TGTGCCAGCAGCAGTCTTAACGAGCAGTACTTC
cdr3_aa: CASSSLNEQYF

j_call: TRBJ2-7
d_call: TRBD1
clone_size: -
v_call: TRBV5-5
cdr3_nt: TGTGCCAGCAGCTTGATAGGACAGGCTGACTACGAGCAGTACTTC
cdr3_aa: CASSLIGQADYEQYF

j_call: TRBJ1-5
d_call: TRBD1
clone_size: -
v_call: TRBV28
cdr3_nt: TGTGCCAGCAGGACAGGGAGGAGCAATCAGCCCCAGCATTTT
cdr3_aa: CASRTGRSNQPQHF

j_call: TRBJ1-4
d_call: -
clone_size: -
v_call: TRBV24-1
cdr3_nt: TGTGCCACCGGAACACAGGGAGCAACTAATGAAAAACTGTTTTTT
cdr3_aa: CATGTQGATNEKLFF

j_call: TRBJ1-3
d_call: -
clone_size: -
v_call: TRBV7-8
cdr3_nt: TGTGCCAGCAGCTTAACCTCTAACTCTGGAAACACCATATATTTT
cdr3_aa: CASSLTSNSGNTIYF

j_call: TRBJ2-6
d_call: -
clone_size: -
v_call: TRBV6-5
cdr3_nt: TGTGCCAGCAGTCCCCCTCCTGCCAACGTCCTGACTTTC
cdr3_aa: CASSPPPANVLTF

j_call: TRBJ1-6
d_call: TRBD1
clone_size: -
v_call: TRBV6-5
cdr3_nt: TGTGCCAGCAGTCCGGGACAGCCTAATTCACCCCTCCACTTT
cdr3_aa: CASSPGQPNSPLHF

j_call: TRBJ1-6
d_call: -
clone_size: -
v_call: TRBV19
cdr3_nt: TGTGCCAGTAGTCCCCGGAACTCACCCCTCCACTTT
cdr3_aa: CASSPRNSPLHF

j_call: TRBJ2-3
d_call: -
clone_size: -
v_call: TRBV11-3
cdr3_nt: TGTGCCAGCAGCTTGCCCCCTGGGGATACGCAGTATTTT
cdr3_aa: CASSLPPGDTQYF

j_call: TRBJ2-2
d_call: -
clone_size: -
v_call: TRBV9
cdr3_nt: TGTGCCAGCAGCGTAGGAGGGAACACCGGGGAGCTGTTTTTT
cdr3_aa: CASSVGGNTGELFF

j_call: TRBJ1-2
d_call: -
clone_size: -
v_call: TRBV27
cdr3_nt: TGTGCCAGCAGTTTAGCCTTGGGGGTGGGAGGCTACACCTTC
cdr3_aa: CASSLALGVGGYTF

j_call: TRBJ1-1
d_call: -
clone_size: -
v_call: TRBV18
cdr3_nt: TGTGCCAGCTCACCACCGCTCACCCTCAGGGCCAGCGGGACTGAAGCTTTCTTT
cdr3_aa: CASSPPLTLRASGTEAFF

j_call: TRBJ1-4
d_call: -
clone_size: -
v_call: TRBV27
cdr3_nt: TGTGCCAGCAGTACCCGTAGAAGAACTAATGAAAAACTGTTTTTT
cdr3_aa: CASSTRRRTNEKLFF

j_call: TRBJ2-7
d_call: -
clone_size: once
v_call: TRBV9
cdr3_nt: TGTGCCAGCAGCATCAGGGGTTCCGACGAGCAGTACTTC
cdr3_aa: CASSIRGSDEQYF

j_call: TRBJ2-2
d_call: -
clone_size: -
v_call: TRBV5-1
cdr3_nt: TGCGCCAGCACCGTGAAAGGGACAACTGCGAACACCGGGGAGCTGTTTTTT
cdr3_aa: CASTVKGTTANTGELFF

j_call: TRBJ1-4
d_call: -
clone_size: -
v_call: TRBV20-1
cdr3_nt: TGCAGTGCTAGTGGAGGAAGCGCTTGGGAAAAACTGTTTTTT
cdr3_aa: CSASGGSAWEKLFF

j_call: TRBJ2-3
d_call: -
clone_size: -
v_call: TRBV5-1
cdr3_nt: TGCGCCAGCAGCTCGTGGGACCGCACAGATACGCAGTATTTT
cdr3_aa: CASSSWDRTDTQYF